This T cell receptor beta chain was captured by sequencing in a study of early stage breast cancer tumors. In the study overall: Of around 16 invasive breast tumors, about a dozen were hormone receptor-positive, HER2-negative.

Comments on this clone: Its target is unknown.

Study conclusions and caveats: Chain pairing and CD4, CD8 or FOXP3 expression were not captured. Most shared enriched TCRB sequences were commonly generated ones.

The method was immunoSEQ multiplex PCR; TCRdb's version includes in-frame clones alone and lacks a portion of them. Counted here are some 28,000 clones, 75% to 90% occurring once; the ten biggest clones make up approximately 11%. In germline, CDR1 is SGHTA, CDR2 FQGNSA. Trimming removed 5 bases from V and 2 bases from J, with 12 bases in between. The CDR3 covers 15 residues. The receptor's source is a person aged 55 to 70 with breast cancer. The sample consisted of blood. The gene calls are TRBV7-2 and TRBJ2-2, with D perhaps TRBD2 (6 bases). As DNA, the CDR3 is TGTGCCAGCAGCAAAGGACTATCTAACACCGGGGAGCTGTTTTTT. Its protein product is CASSKGLSNTGELFF.